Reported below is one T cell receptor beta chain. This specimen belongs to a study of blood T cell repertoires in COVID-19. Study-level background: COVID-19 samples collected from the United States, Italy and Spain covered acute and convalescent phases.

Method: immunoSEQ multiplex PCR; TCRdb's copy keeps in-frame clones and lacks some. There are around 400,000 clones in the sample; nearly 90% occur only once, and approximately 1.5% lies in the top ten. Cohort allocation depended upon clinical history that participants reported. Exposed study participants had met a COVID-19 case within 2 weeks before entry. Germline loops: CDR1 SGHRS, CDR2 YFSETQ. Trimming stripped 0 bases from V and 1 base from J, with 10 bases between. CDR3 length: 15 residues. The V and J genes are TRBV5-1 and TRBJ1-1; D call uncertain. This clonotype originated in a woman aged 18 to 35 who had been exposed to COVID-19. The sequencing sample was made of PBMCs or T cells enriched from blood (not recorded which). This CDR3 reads CASSLGESPNTEAFF. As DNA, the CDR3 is TGCGCCAGCAGCTTGGGAGAGTCACCGAACACTGAAGCTTTCTTT.